A single sample gave rise to the 20 T cell receptor beta chains below, sequenced in a study of shared clonotypes between healthy human individuals. Measured with immunoSEQ multiplex PCR; TCRdb has only the in-frame clones, and not every one. The table includes around 1.1 million clones, more than 75% detected once. Specimen: memory CD4+ T cells from PBMCs. Subset described: CD45RA-negative fraction. These receptor sequences come from a man between 18 and 29 years old in good health. Some clones in this sample may be carry-over from other donors' samples.

This CDR3 reads CSVPGRTEAFF. CDR3 DNA sequence: TGCAGCGTCCCTGGGAGAACTGAAGCTTTCTTT. The rearrangement uses TRBV29-1 and TRBJ1-1; D gene unclear. The germline gives CDR1 SQVTM, CDR2 ANQGSEA. The V end lost 6 bases, the J end lost 5 bases, and 10 bases lay between the germline ends. This CDR3 is built from 11 residues.

The chain couples TRBV4-1 to TRBJ2-1; 10 nucleotides agree with TRBD2. The V gene end was trimmed by 3 bases and the J gene end by 2 bases; junction bases not matched to a gene: 7. The CDR3 length is 17 residues. CDR1 is MGHRA, CDR2 YSYEKL, per germline. In DNA form, the CDR3 reads TGCGCCAGCAGCCAGTCGAGCGGGAGGGCGCCCTACAATGAGCAGTTCTTC. Amino acid sequence: CASSQSSGRAPYNEQFF.

The chain couples TRBV6-1 to TRBJ1-5, with no clear D. Looked up from germline, CDR1 is MNHNS and CDR2 is SASEGT. V lost 4 bases and J lost 0, with 13 bases in between. The CDR3 is made up of 16 amino acids. CDR3 nucleotides: TGTGCCAGCAGTGGGGTGGGAACATATAGCAATCAGCCCCAGCATTTT. This codes for CASSGVGTYSNQPQHF.

This clone turned up a few times. The chain is built from TRBV7-9 and TRBJ1-1; D is undetermined. Deletions cut 5 bases from V and 2 bases from J, with 27 bases between. In germline, CDR1 is SEHNR, CDR2 FQNEAQ (reference sequence). This CDR3 comprises 19 residues. CDR3 DNA sequence: TGTGCCAGCAGCCCCAACGGTGATCCGTCGTCGTTCAGAAACACTGAAGCTTTCTTT. This translates into CASSPNGDPSSFRNTEAFF.

The chain uses TRBV28 and TRBJ2-7, with 14 bases lining up with TRBD2. Germline V lookup: CDR1 MDHEN, CDR2 SYDVKM. The V gene end was trimmed by 5 bases and the J gene end by 7 bases; junction bases not matched to a gene: 10. The CDR3 runs to 16 residues. The CDR3 DNA reads as TGTGCCAGCAGTCCCGCCGGGACTAGCGGGAGAGGGGAGCAGTACTTC. Protein: CASSPAGTSGRGEQYF.

With regard to this clone: One base separates it from a far larger clone, so it is likely a read error. J is TRBJ1-5 and V is TRBV19; TRBD1 is a possible D gene (6 bases). Germline CDR1 and CDR2: LNHDA and SQIVND (reference sequence). The CDR3 consists of 15 residues. The CDR3 sequence is CASSTRGRGRQPRHF. The CDR3 DNA sequence: TGTGCCAGTAGTACCCGGGGCAGGGGACGTCAGCCCCGGCATTTT.

The V call is TRBV6-1, the J call TRBJ2-1, with D possibly matching TRBD2 (5 bases). Germline loops: CDR1 MNHNS, CDR2 SASEGT. Trimming removed 2 bases at V and 9 bases at J, with 11 bases between. CDR3 size: 13 residues. CDR3 DNA sequence: TGTGCCAGCAGTGAAAATCGGGGTACTGAGCAGTTCTTC. Its translation: CASSENRGTEQFF.

The chain is built from TRBV30 and TRBJ2-2; the D gene is possibly TRBD2 (6 bases). V was clipped by 0 bases and J by 3 bases, with 8 bases between them. The germline gives CDR1 GTSNPN, CDR2 SVGIG (reference sequence). This CDR3 has 14 residues. CDR3 sequence (DNA): TGTGCCTGGAGTGTACGGAGGGACACCGGGGAGCTGTTTTTT. Translated, it gives CAWSVRRDTGELFF.

CDR3 in DNA: TGTGCCAGCTCACCACCGGCTAGCGGCCCCTACGAGCAGTACTTC. This gives the protein CASSPPASGPYEQYF. The chain carries TRBV18 and TRBJ2-7; 7 bases agree with TRBD2. The V gene's germline CDR1 is KGHSH and CDR2 LQKENI. The CDR3 is 15 amino acids. Trimming took 0 bases from V and 2 from J; bases not matched to a gene: 4. The variable domain in full, with the rest retrieved from reference TRBV18 and TRBJ2-7, is NAGVMQNPRHLVRRRGQEARLRCSPMKGHSHVYWYRQLPEEGLKFMVYLQKENIIDESGMPKERFSAEFPKEGPSILRIQQVVRGDSAAYFCASSPPASGPYEQYFGPGTRLTVT.

The V call is TRBV28, the J call TRBJ2-7; 7 nucleotides agree with TRBD1. The CDR3 length is 14 residues. Trimming cost V 4 bases and J 2 bases; bases outside gene matches: 5. Germline V gene data show CDR1 as MDHEN and CDR2 as SYDVKM. CDR3: CASSSYRGTYEQYF. Written as DNA, the CDR3 is TGTGCCAGCAGTTCATACAGGGGTACCTACGAGCAGTACTTC.

The chain couples TRBV7-2 to TRBJ2-5; D is uncertain. The germline CDR1 and CDR2 sequences are SGHTA and FQGNSA. The CDR3 covers 12 residues. V dropped 7 bases and J dropped 5 bases, with 11 bases sitting between them. For the CDR3, the DNA is TGTGCCAGCACTTTACCTGGGGAGACCCAGTACTTC. It codes for CASTLPGETQYF.

CDR3 sequence: CASSPNRQTNYGYTF. Written as DNA, the CDR3 is TGTGCCAGCAGCCCAAACCGACAGACTAACTATGGCTACACCTTC. The V call is TRBV6-5, the J call TRBJ1-2; possibly TRBD1 for D (5 bases). CDR3 length equals 15 residues. V gave up 6 bases and J gave up 0 bases, with 14 bases separating them. The germline CDR1 and CDR2 sequences are MNHEY and SVGAGI.

V and J are TRBV5-6 and TRBJ1-3; possibly TRBD1 for D (6 bases). This CDR3 contains 16 residues. CDR1 SGHDT and CDR2 YYEEEE come from the germline V gene. The V end was cut by 4 bases, the J end by 0 bases, with 14 bases between. The CDR3 reads CASSPVEGGSGNTIYF. CDR3 coding DNA: TGTGCCAGCAGCCCCGTCGAAGGGGGCTCTGGAAACACCATATATTTT.

This clone was observed a few times. The chain recombines TRBV6-1 with TRBJ1-4, with D tentatively TRBD1 (6 bases). Trimming took 4 bases from V and 0 from J, leaving 12 bases between them. Germline assignment: CDR1 MNHNS and CDR2 SASEGT. The CDR3 is made up of 16 amino acids. CDR3 DNA sequence: TGTGCCAGCAGTGCCCGGGGGGCCGCAACTAATGAAAAACTGTTTTTT. As protein: CASSARGAATNEKLFF.

The chain combines TRBV27 with TRBJ1-2; TRBD1 matches at 8 bases. V was clipped by 4 bases and J by 4 bases; unmatched bases: 8. The CDR3 is 15 amino acids. Germline V lookup: CDR1 MNHEY, CDR2 SMNVEV (reference sequence). As DNA, the CDR3 is TGTGCCAGCAGTTCCCTGGCAGGGGGCAGCTATGGCTACACCTTC. This translates into CASSSLAGGSYGYTF.

V gene TRBV28 combines with J gene TRBJ1-3; weak D call: TRBD1 (5 bases). Germline-derived CDR1 and CDR2 are MDHEN and SYDVKM. The CDR3 runs 16 residues. V was clipped by 6 bases and J by 9 bases, with 24 bases between them. CDR3 residues: CASSEGTGSLGATIYF. The DNA of the CDR3 is TGTGCCAGCAGCGAAGGAACAGGATCGCTGGGAGCCACCATATATTTT.

The chain has TRBV7-3 and TRBJ1-1; TRBD1 aligns across 9 bases. The CDR3 is 13 amino acids. CDR1 is SGHTA and CDR2 is FQGTGA in the germline V gene. Trimming removed 3 bases from V and 7 bases from J; junction bases left unmatched: 3. For the CDR3, the DNA is TGTGCCAGCAGCTTGGGACAGGGAAGTGAAGCTTTCTTT. Protein product: CASSLGQGSEAFF.

To note about this clone: This may arise from a read error, as a much more abundant clone is one base away. The same CDR3 also results from other DNA sequences found in this sample. The rearrangement uses TRBV28 and TRBJ1-3; D is uncertain. The CDR3 is made up of 12 amino acids. Germline CDR1 MDHEN, CDR2 SYDVKM. Trimming stripped 6 bases from V and 0 bases from J, with 3 bases between. CDR3 DNA sequence: TGTGCCAGCAGGTCCTCTGGAAACACCATATATTTT. It yields the protein CASRSSGNTIYF.

This clone was observed a handful of times. The chain is built from TRBV5-1 and TRBJ2-5; D might be TRBD2 (5 bases). This CDR3 has 18 amino acids. Between the trimmed V and J ends, which lost 2 bases and 1 base, there was a span of 21 bases. Germline CDR1 SGHRS, CDR2 YFSETQ. The CDR3 coding sequence is TGCGCCAGCAGCTTAACTAGGCGAAACAACCCCGCCCAAGAGACCCAGTACTTC. This encodes CASSLTRRNNPAQETQYF.

This chain joins TRBV5-1 and TRBJ2-3, with TRBD2 as a possible D gene (6 bases). The CDR3 is made up of 13 amino acids. The V end was cut by 6 bases, the J end by 1 base, with 9 bases between. Germline V CDR1 and CDR2: SGHRS, YFSETQ. The CDR3 loop reads CASNSGGTDTQYF. CDR3 DNA: TGCGCCAGCAACTCGGGGGGCACAGATACGCAGTATTTT.